Shown below are 30 T cell receptor beta chains from a single sample sequenced in a study of vaccination effects on CD4 cells after COVID-19. These receptors are not linked to any known antigen. With the ViraFEST assay, the study expanded antigen-specific CD4+ T cells using viral peptide pools, then sequenced them. A 10-day culture period preceded the isolation of CD4+ T cells. Documented for the person is a PCR-confirmed SARS-CoV-2 infection occurring between March and December 2020. TCRdb's copy holds only in-frame clones and misses some; the assay was immunoSEQ multiplex PCR. The data hold tens of thousands of clones, with around 72% observed a single time. This specimen consisted of CD4+ T cells from PBMCs cultured with HCoV-NL63 spike peptides, obtained before COVID-19 vaccination. These receptors came from a human donor who had a prior SARS-CoV-2 infection.

The rearrangement links TRBV28 to TRBJ1-6, with 10 bases identical to TRBD1. Germline loops: CDR1 MDHEN, CDR2 SYDVKM. The CDR3 sequence is 17 residues long. Trimming took 3 bases from V and 6 from J; bases not matched to a gene: 8. In nucleotides, the CDR3 is TGTGCCAGCAGTTTGCTCAGTGGGACAGGGGCTAATTCACCCCTCCACTTT. It translates to CASSLLSGTGANSPLHF.

The chain employs TRBV11-3 and TRBJ1-1; D not certain. Trimming removed 0 bases from V and 4 bases from J, with 9 bases in between. CDR1 is SGHNT, CDR2 YENEEA, per germline. The CDR3 loop spans 14 amino acids. As DNA, the CDR3 is TGTGCCAGCAGCTTAGAGATTTCGGGCACTGAAGCTTTCTTT. It encodes CASSLEISGTEAFF.

The genes are TRBV11-1 and TRBJ2-1; 8 nucleotides agree with TRBD1. Germline trimming cut 4 bases from V and 8 bases from J; bases unmatched to any gene: 7. Germline-derived CDR1 and CDR2 are SGHAT and FQDESV (reference sequence). The CDR3 is 14 amino acids. The CDR3 reads CASSWGQARDEQFF. The CDR3 bases are TGTGCCAGCAGCTGGGGACAGGCCCGTGATGAGCAGTTCTTC.

This clone was detected a few times. V and J are TRBV13 and TRBJ2-7; the match to TRBD2 covers 10 bases. The CDR3 is 15 amino acids. Germline assignment: CDR1 PRHDT and CDR2 FYEKMQ (reference sequence). Trimming at V came to 0 bases and at J to 1 base, leaving 0 bases not matched to a gene. DNA for the CDR3: TGTGCCAGCAGCTTAGGTAGCGGGAGGTCCTACGAGCAGTACTTC. Translated, it gives CASSLGSGRSYEQYF.

This chain uses TRBV7-3 with TRBJ1-1; tentatively, D is TRBD1 (5 bases). The CDR3 sequence is 15 residues long. V was cut by 2 bases and J by 6 bases, with 16 bases left in between. The germline CDR1 and CDR2 sequences are SGHTA and FQGTGA. CDR3 sequence reads: CASSLVRLGVSEAFF. In nucleotides, the CDR3 is TGTGCCAGCAGCTTAGTGAGGTTAGGGGTCTCTGAAGCTTTCTTT.

Here the CDR3 reads CAWSVWGRVENYGYTF. CDR3 in DNA: TGTGCCTGGAGTGTATGGGGCAGGGTTGAGAACTATGGCTACACCTTC. The J gene is TRBJ1-2, the V gene TRBV30; a possible D gene is TRBD1 (5 bases). Trimming pared 0 bases from V and 2 bases from J, leaving 16 bases between. The germline CDR1 and CDR2 sequences are GTSNPN and SVGIG (reference sequence). The CDR3 consists of 16 residues. Drawing the rest from reference TRBV30 and TRBJ1-2, the complete variable domain is SQTIHQWPATLVQPVGSPLSLECTVEGTSNPNLYWYRQAAGRGLQLLFYSVGIGQISSEVPQNLSASRPQDRQFILSSKKLLLSDSGFYLCAWSVWGRVENYGYTFGSGTRLTVV.

The chain recombines TRBV7-3 with TRBJ2-3; TRBD2 matches at 13 bases. V was pared by 5 bases and J by 2 bases, with 4 bases of the junction left unmatched. The CDR3 has 16 residues. Per germline, CDR1 SGHTA and CDR2 FQGTGA. The CDR3 loop is CASSLGLAGDTDTQYF. The DNA for the CDR3 is TGTGCCAGCAGCCTCGGACTAGCGGGAGACACAGATACGCAGTATTTT.

This sequence joins TRBV7-2 and TRBJ2-5; 9 bases line up with TRBD2. After removal of 1 base from V and 2 bases from J, the junction contained 2 bases not matched to a gene. The CDR3 extends over 15 amino acids. Germline CDR1 reads SGHTA; CDR2 reads FQGNSA. CDR3 coding DNA: TGTGCCAGCAGCTTAGGACTAGCGGCACAAGAGACCCAGTACTTC. Residues: CASSLGLAAQETQYF.

This chain joins TRBV19 and TRBJ1-2, with D hard to call. Per the germline V gene, CDR1 is LNHDA and CDR2 is SQIVND (reference sequence). V dropped 2 bases and J dropped 4 bases, with 11 bases sitting between them. The CDR3 runs to 14 residues. This CDR3 reads CASSISGGSYGYTF. CDR3 coding DNA: TGTGCCAGTAGTATATCGGGCGGAAGCTATGGCTACACCTTC.

The CDR3, as DNA: TGTGCCAGCAGTCCCCCCTGGGGGGTAAATGAAAAACTGTTTTTT. Encoded protein: CASSPPWGVNEKLFF. The chain joins TRBV6-2 or TRBV6-3 to TRBJ1-4; D may be TRBD1 (5 bases). The germline V and J ends were trimmed by 5 bases and 5 bases, with 15 bases remaining between them. CDR1 is MNHEY and CDR2 is SVGEGT in the germline V gene. This CDR3 contains 15 residues.

The chain links TRBV6-6 to TRBJ2-7; possibly TRBD2 for D (5 bases). V was cut by 6 bases and J by 6 bases, with 12 bases left in between. Germline CDR1 MNHNY, CDR2 SVGAGI (reference sequence). CDR3 length equals 12 residues. The CDR3 loop is CASSRLGSEQYF. The CDR3 bases are TGTGCCAGCAGCCGTCTGGGGAGCGAGCAGTACTTC.

The rearrangement joins TRBV3-1 (or the pseudogene TRBV3-2) to TRBJ2-7; D unclear. The CDR3 loop spans 14 amino acids. Germline lookup yields CDR1 LGHDT and CDR2 YNNKEL (reference sequence). Trimming shortened V by 4 bases and J by 2 bases, and 12 bases separated the two germline ends. CDR3 coding DNA: TGTGCCAGCAGCCTGGAGAACCGGGCCTACGAGCAGTACTTC. Translating it yields CASSLENRAYEQYF.

The V call is TRBV3-1 (or the pseudogene TRBV3-2), the J call TRBJ2-5, with a tentative D call TRBD1 (5 bases). V lost 3 bases to trimming and J lost 5 bases, with 13 bases between them. Germline V gene data show CDR1 as LGHDT and CDR2 as YNNKEL (reference sequence). The CDR3 contains 14 residues. The CDR3 loop is CASSQWGPRETQYF. The CDR3 DNA sequence: TGTGCCAGCAGCCAGTGGGGCCCTCGGGAGACCCAGTACTTC.

The chain is built from TRBV4-2 and TRBJ2-2; TRBD2 agrees at 10 bases. This CDR3 is built from 22 residues. CDR1 is LGHNA and CDR2 is YNFKEQ in the germline V gene. V was clipped by 0 bases and J by 0 bases; unmatched bases: 16. In DNA, the CDR3 is TGTGCCAGCAGCCAAGACGAATCAGGGAGGGCTAGCGGGGGATCGAACACCGGGGAGCTGTTTTTT. Its translation is CASSQDESGRASGGSNTGELFF.

This chain connects TRBV5-1 to TRBJ2-7; weak D call: TRBD1 (6 bases). Trimming took 7 bases from V and 5 from J, leaving 16 bases between them. Germline V gives CDR1 SGHRS, CDR2 YFSETQ. This CDR3 comprises 13 residues. The CDR3 bases are TGCGCCAGCCGGGACATCACACCCCACGAGCAGTACTTC. The encoded protein is CASRDITPHEQYF.

This chain connects TRBV4-1 to TRBJ1-1, with D uncertain. V was pared by 0 bases and J by 5 bases, with 7 bases between. The CDR3 sequence is 13 residues long. CDR1 is MGHRA and CDR2 is YSYEKL in the germline V gene. The chain's CDR3 is CASSQEVGTEAFF. In DNA form, the CDR3 reads TGCGCCAGCAGCCAAGAAGTAGGAACTGAAGCTTTCTTT.

This clone was detected once. The chain carries TRBV9 and TRBJ2-3; 8 bases match TRBD2. CDR1 is SGDLS and CDR2 is YYNGEE in the germline V gene. The V segment lost 3 bases and the J segment 6 bases; nucleotides outside the gene matches: 12. CDR3 length: 16 amino acids. The DNA of the CDR3 is TGTGCCAGCAGCGGCCCGGGACTAGTTTTCTCCGATACGCAGTATTTT. Its protein product is CASSGPGLVFSDTQYF.

This clone occurred a few times. The gene calls are TRBV3-1 (or the pseudogene TRBV3-2) and TRBJ1-1; D is undetermined. The germline gives CDR1 LGHDT, CDR2 YNNKEL (reference sequence). This CDR3 comprises 14 residues. V was shortened by 1 base and J by 0 bases, with 6 bases between the two germline ends. The CDR3, as DNA: TGTGCCAGCAGCCAAGTATCTTTGAACACTGAAGCTTTCTTT. Amino acid sequence: CASSQVSLNTEAFF.

V and J are TRBV2 and TRBJ2-3, with 7 bases aligning to TRBD2. The CDR3 length is 14 residues. Per the germline V gene, CDR1 is SNHLY and CDR2 is FYNNEI. Germline trimming cut 7 bases from V and 2 bases from J; bases unmatched to any gene: 6. As DNA, the CDR3 is TGTGCCAGCACATGGGGGGGTTTCACAGATACGCAGTATTTT. Translation: CASTWGGFTDTQYF.

This clone was seen only a few times. The chain employs TRBV5-4 and TRBJ1-1; D is ambiguous. Germline V gene sequence: CDR1 SGHNT, CDR2 YYREEE (reference sequence). The CDR3 runs 11 residues. The V gene lost 4 bases and the J gene lost 6 bases, with 7 bases spanning the gap. The CDR3 region has the DNA TGTGCCAGCAGCCGCAAGTCTGAAGCTTTCTTT. Protein product: CASSRKSEAFF.

The rearrangement uses TRBV5-6 and TRBJ1-4; no clear D. Per germline, CDR1 SGHDT and CDR2 YYEEEE. This CDR3 comprises 13 residues. Trimming pared 0 bases from V and 6 bases from J, leaving 6 bases between. CDR3 bases: TGTGCCAGCAGCTTGGTCATGGATGAAAAACTGTTTTTT. It is translated as CASSLVMDEKLFF.

The chain has TRBV5-4 and TRBJ1-4, with TRBD1 matching 7 bases. Germline CDR1 is SGHNT and CDR2 is YYREEE (reference sequence). The J segment lost 8 bases and the V segment lost 4 bases, leaving 8 bases of the junction unmatched. This CDR3 is built from 14 residues. As DNA, the CDR3 is TGTGCCAGCAGCCAAAAGGGGGCAGAAGAAAAACTGTTTTTT. This sequence encodes CASSQKGAEEKLFF.

This chain uses TRBV19 with TRBJ1-3; 12 bases map to TRBD1. V was clipped by 6 bases and J by 4 bases; unmatched bases: 13. The CDR3 has 18 residues. Germline lookup yields CDR1 LNHDA and CDR2 SQIVND (reference sequence). CDR3 nucleotide sequence: TGTGCCAGTAGCTATGCCCGGGACAGGGGGCTGGCAGGAAACACCATATATTTT. Translated: CASSYARDRGLAGNTIYF.

V and J are TRBV4-1 and TRBJ1-2; 7 bases line up with TRBD1. This CDR3 is built from 15 residues. Germline V CDR1 and CDR2: MGHRA, YSYEKL. Trimming at V came to 6 bases and at J to 6 bases, leaving 13 bases not matched to a gene. The CDR3 nucleotides are TGCGCCAGCAGGCTCACAGGGGACGGAGGAGATGGCTACACCTTC. This sequence encodes CASRLTGDGGDGYTF.

The genes are TRBV25-1 and TRBJ2-1, with 10 bases aligning to TRBD1. The CDR3 spans 16 residues. The germline V gene encodes CDR1 MGHDK and CDR2 SYGVNS. V dropped 6 bases and J dropped 4; count of bases not matched to a gene: 9. The chain's CDR3 is CASSHSRDRGYNEQFF. CDR3 in DNA: TGTGCCAGCAGCCACTCCCGGGACAGGGGATACAATGAGCAGTTCTTC.

The chain employs TRBV6-5 and TRBJ2-5; D is possibly TRBD2 (6 bases). Germline V gene data show CDR1 as MNHEY and CDR2 as SVGAGI. The CDR3 is made up of 15 amino acids. V lost 5 bases, J lost 2 bases, and 15 bases lay in between. CDR3 sequence: CASSPGVVTQETQYF. The CDR3 DNA sequence: TGTGCCAGCAGTCCGGGAGTGGTTACACAAGAGACCCAGTACTTC.

The CDR3 DNA reads TGTGCCAGCAGCTTAGAGGGGGCTATGACTGAAGCTTTCTTT. This sequence encodes CASSLEGAMTEAFF. The rearrangement uses TRBV7-2 and TRBJ1-1; 7 bases match TRBD1. The germline V gene encodes CDR1 SGHTA and CDR2 FQGNSA. V shed 1 base and J 5 bases; nucleotides not matched to a gene: 4. This CDR3 is built from 14 residues.

This clone came up once. V and J are TRBV19 and TRBJ2-7; 8 bases line up with TRBD2. Germline V gene data show CDR1 as LNHDA and CDR2 as SQIVND (reference sequence). CDR3 length equals 17 residues. J was trimmed by 3 bases and V by 3 bases; bases with no gene match: 13. The DNA for the CDR3 is TGTGCCAGTAGTATTCAAGGGAGGACTAGCTCGGTCTACGAGCAGTACTTC. As protein: CASSIQGRTSSVYEQYF.

The CDR3 region is CASLRLPLDTGELFF. The DNA of the CDR3 is TGCGCCAGCCTTAGATTGCCACTAGACACCGGGGAGCTGTTTTTT. The chain joins TRBV5-1 to TRBJ2-2; D perhaps matches TRBD2 (5 bases). Germline-derived CDR1 and CDR2 are SGHRS and YFSETQ. Between the trimmed V and J ends, which lost 7 bases and 3 bases, there was a span of 16 bases. The CDR3 covers 15 residues.

In this sample, this clone turned up a few times. The rearrangement joins TRBV4-2 to TRBJ1-5, with TRBD1 matching over 7 bases. V was pared by 2 bases and J by 0 bases, with 7 bases of the junction left unmatched. Germline CDR1 reads LGHNA; CDR2 reads YNFKEQ. The CDR3 has 17 amino acids. As DNA, the CDR3 is TGTGCCAGCAGCCAAATATTGGGGACAGATAGCAATCAGCCCCAGCATTTT. The encoded protein is CASSQILGTDSNQPQHF.